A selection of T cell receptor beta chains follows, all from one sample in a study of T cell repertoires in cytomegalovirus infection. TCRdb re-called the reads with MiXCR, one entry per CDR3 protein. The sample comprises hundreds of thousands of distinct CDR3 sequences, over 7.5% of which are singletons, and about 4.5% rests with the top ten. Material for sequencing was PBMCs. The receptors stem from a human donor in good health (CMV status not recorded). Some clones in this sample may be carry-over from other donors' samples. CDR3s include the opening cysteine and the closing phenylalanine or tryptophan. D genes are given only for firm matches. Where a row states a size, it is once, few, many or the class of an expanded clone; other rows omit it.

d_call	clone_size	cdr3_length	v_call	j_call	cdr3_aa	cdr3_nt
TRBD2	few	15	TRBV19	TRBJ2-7	CASSTRSGSSYEQYF	TGTGCCAGTAGTACTCGTAGCGGGTCTTCCTACGAGCAGTACTTC
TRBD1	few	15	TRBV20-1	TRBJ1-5	CSGQGTGKEIGPQHF	TGCAGTGGCCAAGGGACAGGGAAGGAAATAGGGCCCCAGCATTTT
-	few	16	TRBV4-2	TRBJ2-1	CASSQEGGISYNEQFF	TGTGCCAGCAGCCAAGAGGGCGGCATCTCCTACAATGAGCAGTTCTTC
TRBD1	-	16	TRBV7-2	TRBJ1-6	CASSLGGTAFNSPLHF	TGTGCCAGCAGCTTAGGAGGGACAGCTTTTAATTCACCCCTCCACTTT
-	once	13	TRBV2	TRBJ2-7	CASSVGSTGEQYF	TGTGCCAGCAGTGTGGGATCTACGGGCGAGCAGTACTTC
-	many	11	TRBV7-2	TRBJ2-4	CASSLEVIQYF	TGTGCCAGCAGCTTAGAGGTCATTCAGTACTTC
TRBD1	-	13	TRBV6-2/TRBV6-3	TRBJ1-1	CASTWDSRTSAFF	TGTGCCAGCACTTGGGACAGTCGGACCTCAGCTTTCTTT
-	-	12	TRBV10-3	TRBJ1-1	CAIRGVNTEAFF	TGTGCCATCAGGGGGGTTAACACTGAAGCTTTCTTT
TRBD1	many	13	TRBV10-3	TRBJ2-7	CAIGRTGDDEQYF	TGTGCCATCGGTCGGACAGGGGACGACGAGCAGTACTTC
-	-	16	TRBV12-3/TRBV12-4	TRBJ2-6	CASSPRPRAGANVLTF	TGTGCCAGCAGCCCCCGGCCCCGGGCTGGGGCCAACGTCCTGACTTTC
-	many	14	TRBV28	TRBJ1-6	CASSLRVGNSPLHF	TGTGCCAGCAGTTTAAGGGTGGGTAATTCACCCCTCCACTTT
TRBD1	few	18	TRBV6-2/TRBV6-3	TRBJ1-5	CASSYDRGRGFSNQPQHF	TGTGCCAGCAGTTACGACAGGGGGCGCGGGTTTAGCAATCAGCCCCAGCATTTT
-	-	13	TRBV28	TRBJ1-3	CASSPTLGDTIYF	TGTGCCAGCAGTCCTACCTTGGGGGACACCATATATTTT
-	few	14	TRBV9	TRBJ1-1	CASSVDAGRVEAFF	TGTGCCAGCAGCGTAGATGCCGGACGCGTTGAAGCTTTCTTT
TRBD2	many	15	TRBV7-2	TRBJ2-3	CASSLVLAGADTQYF	TGTGCCAGCAGCTTAGTACTAGCGGGGGCAGATACGCAGTATTTT
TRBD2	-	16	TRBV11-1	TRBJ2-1	CASSLALAGGINEQFF	TGTGCCAGCAGCTTAGCTCTAGCGGGAGGTATCAATGAGCAGTTCTTC
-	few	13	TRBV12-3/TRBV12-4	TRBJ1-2	CASNTEQAYGYTF	TGTGCCAGCAATACAGAACAAGCCTATGGCTACACCTTC
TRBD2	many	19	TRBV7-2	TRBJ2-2	CASSPPGLAGLMVAGELFF	TGTGCCAGCAGCCCTCCGGGACTAGCGGGGTTGATGGTAGCCGGGGAGCTGTTTTTT
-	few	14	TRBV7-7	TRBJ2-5	CASSLDGRQETQYF	TGTGCCAGCAGCCTCGACGGTAGACAAGAGACCCAGTACTTC
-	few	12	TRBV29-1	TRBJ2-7	CSVERGAAEQYF	TGCAGCGTTGAACGAGGCGCAGCCGAGCAGTACTTC
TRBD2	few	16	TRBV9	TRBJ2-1	CASSVGASGGINEQFF	TGTGCCAGCAGCGTAGGTGCTAGCGGGGGTATAAATGAGCAGTTCTTC
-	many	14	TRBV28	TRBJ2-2	CASVRGDFTGELFF	TGTGCCAGCGTACGGGGAGATTTTACCGGGGAGCTGTTTTTT
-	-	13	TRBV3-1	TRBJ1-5	CASSQSQAQPQHF	TGTGCCAGCAGTCAGAGCCAGGCTCAGCCCCAGCATTTT